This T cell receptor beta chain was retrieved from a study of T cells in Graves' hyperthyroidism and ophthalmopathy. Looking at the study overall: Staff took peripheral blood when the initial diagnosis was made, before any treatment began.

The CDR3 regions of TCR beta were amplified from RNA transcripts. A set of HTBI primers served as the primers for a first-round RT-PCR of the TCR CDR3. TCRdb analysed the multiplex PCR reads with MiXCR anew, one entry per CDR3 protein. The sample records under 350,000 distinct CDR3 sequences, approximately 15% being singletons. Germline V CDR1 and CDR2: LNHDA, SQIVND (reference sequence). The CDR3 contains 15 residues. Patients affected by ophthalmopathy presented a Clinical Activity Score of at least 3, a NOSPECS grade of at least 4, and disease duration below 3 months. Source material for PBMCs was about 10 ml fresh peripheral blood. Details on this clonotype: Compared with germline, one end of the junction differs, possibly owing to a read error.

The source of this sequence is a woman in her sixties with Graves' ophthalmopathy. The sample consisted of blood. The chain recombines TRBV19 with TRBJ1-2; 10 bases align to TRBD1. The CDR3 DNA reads TGTGCCAGTAGGGCTGGGACAGGGGCGAACTATAGCTACACCTTC. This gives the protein CASRAGTGANYSYTF.